Shown below are 6 T cell receptor beta chains from a single sample sequenced in a study of post-analysis software for immune sequencing data. Whole-study findings and limits: Comparison of patients with controls showed five TRBV segments more frequent in patients, TRBV5-6, TRBV5-1 and TRBV20-1 among them.

Researchers reported that TCR beta cDNA libraries carried unique molecular identifiers. TCRdb processed the PCR reads anew with MiXCR; each CDR3 protein has one entry. The sample contains fewer than 850,000 distinct CDR3 sequences, under 60% of which appear only once. For these TCRs, the target antigens are not known. The material sequenced was blood. The receptors were gathered from a girl under 18 with multiple sclerosis.

The chain combines TRBV28 with TRBJ2-5, with D uncertain. The CDR3 spans 15 residues. Germline V lookup: CDR1 MDHEN, CDR2 SYDVKM. The V gene lost 3 bases and the J gene lost 4 bases, with 15 bases spanning the gap. The CDR3 DNA reads TGTGCCAGCAGTTTCCCGGCGGACGACGGAGAGACCCAGTACTTC. Its protein product is CASSFPADDGETQYF. Together with reference TRBV28 and TRBJ2-5, the CDR3 gives the full variable domain: DVKVTQSSRYLVKRTGEKVFLECVQDMDHENMFWYRQDPGLGLRLIYFSYDVKMKEKGDIPEGYSVSREKKERFSLILESASTNQTSMYLCASSFPADDGETQYFGPGTRLLVL.

This clonotype appeared a few times. The rearrangement joins TRBV2 to TRBJ2-5; unclear D gene. The J call is in doubt because the DNA end fits TRBJ2-7 better. Germline V CDR1 and CDR2: SNHLY, FYNNEI. The CDR3 consists of 10 residues. The DNA of the CDR3 is TGTGCCAGCAGTGACGGCGAGCAGTACTTC. Amino acid sequence: CASSDGEQYF.

The sample holds a few counts of this clonotype. The chain recombines TRBV7-8 with TRBJ2-3; D gene uncertain. Trimming pared 6 bases from V and 3 bases from J, leaving 13 bases between. The germline gives CDR1 SGHVS, CDR2 FQNEAQ. CDR3 length: 14 residues. This CDR3 is CASRLMDRTDTQYF. CDR3 nucleotides: TGTGCCAGCAGGCTTATGGACCGAACAGATACGCAGTATTTT.

This chain joins TRBV12-3 or TRBV12-4 and TRBJ2-1; D possibly corresponds to TRBD2 (5 bases). Trimming removed 3 bases from V and 9 bases from J, with 9 bases in between. The CDR3 loop spans 12 amino acids. For the CDR3, the DNA is TGTGCCAGCAGTTTTGGAGGCCTTGAGCAGTTCTTC. Protein: CASSFGGLEQFF.

There are a few counts of this clonotype. This sequence joins TRBV29-1 and TRBJ1-3, with a weak D call TRBD1 (5 bases). The CDR3 extends over 13 amino acids. The germline V gene has CDR1 SQVTM and CDR2 ANQGSEA. The V end lost 6 bases, the J end lost 6 bases, and 15 bases lay between the germline ends. DNA of the CDR3: TGCAGCGTCGGGGGGGTAAATTCAAACACCATATATTTT. Translating it yields CSVGGVNSNTIYF. Full variable domain (remainder filled in from reference TRBV29-1 and TRBJ1-3): SAVISQKPSRDICQRGTSLTIQCQVDSQVTMMFWYRQQPGQSLTLIATANQGSEATYESGFVIDKFPISRPNLTFSTLTVSNMSPEDSSIYLCSVGGVNSNTIYFGEGSWLTVV.

The rearrangement links TRBV10-3 to TRBJ2-7, with TRBD2 matching 12 bases. The germline CDR1 and CDR2 sequences are ENHRY and SYGVKD. J was trimmed by 7 bases and V by 6 bases; bases with no gene match: 19. The CDR3 is made up of 18 amino acids. The CDR3 DNA follows: TGTGCCATCAGAAGACTAGCGGGAGAAAACCCACCGGGAGGAGAGCAGTACTTC. It codes for CAIRRLAGENPPGGEQYF.